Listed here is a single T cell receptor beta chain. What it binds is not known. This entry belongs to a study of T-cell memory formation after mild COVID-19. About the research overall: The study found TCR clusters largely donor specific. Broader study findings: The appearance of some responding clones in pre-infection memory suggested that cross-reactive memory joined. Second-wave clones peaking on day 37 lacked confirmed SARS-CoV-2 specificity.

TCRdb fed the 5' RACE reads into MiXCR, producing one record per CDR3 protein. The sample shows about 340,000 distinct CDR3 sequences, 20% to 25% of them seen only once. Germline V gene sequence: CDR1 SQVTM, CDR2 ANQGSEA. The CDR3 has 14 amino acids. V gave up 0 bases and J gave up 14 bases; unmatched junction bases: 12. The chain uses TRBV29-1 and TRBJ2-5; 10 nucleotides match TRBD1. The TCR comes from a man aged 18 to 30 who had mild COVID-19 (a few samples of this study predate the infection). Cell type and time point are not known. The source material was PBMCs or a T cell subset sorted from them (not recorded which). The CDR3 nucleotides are TGCAGCGTTGAAGAAGGGACAGGGGAAAGGGTGGAATACTTC. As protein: CSVEEGTGERVEYF.